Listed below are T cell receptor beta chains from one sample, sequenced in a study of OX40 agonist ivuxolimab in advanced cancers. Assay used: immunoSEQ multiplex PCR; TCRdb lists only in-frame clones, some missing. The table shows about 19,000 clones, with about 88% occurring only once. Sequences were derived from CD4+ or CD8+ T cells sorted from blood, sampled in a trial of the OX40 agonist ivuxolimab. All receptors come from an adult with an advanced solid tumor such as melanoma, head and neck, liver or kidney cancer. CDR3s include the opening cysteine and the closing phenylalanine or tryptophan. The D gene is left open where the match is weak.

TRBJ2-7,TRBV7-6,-,TGTGCCAGCAGCTTAGAGGGTAGCGGTAGCTACGAGCAGTACTTC,CASSLEGSGSYEQYF
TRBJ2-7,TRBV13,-,TGTGCCAGCAGCCCGACGGAAGGACCCTACGAGCAGTACTTC,CASSPTEGPYEQYF
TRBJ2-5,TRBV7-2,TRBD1,TGTGCCAGCAGCGAGGGACAGCCGTACCAAGAGACCCAGTACTTC,CASSEGQPYQETQYF
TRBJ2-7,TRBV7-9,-,TGTGCCAGCAGCCGACTTGCCTACGAGCAGTACTTC,CASSRLAYEQYF
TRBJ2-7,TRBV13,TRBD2,TGTGCCAGCAGCTCCCTAGCGGGAGGTTACGAGCAGTACTTC,CASSSLAGGYEQYF
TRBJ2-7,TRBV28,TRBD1,TGTGCCAGCAGACCCACAGGGGGCAGAAGCTCCTACGAGCAGTACTTC,CASRPTGGRSSYEQYF
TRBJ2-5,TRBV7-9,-,TGTGCCAGCATCCTAACCCCAGCAGAGACCCAGTACTTC,CASILTPAETQYF
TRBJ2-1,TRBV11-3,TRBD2,TGTGCCAGCAGCTTAGGACTAGCGGGAGGGGGGTCCTACAATGAGCAGTTCTTC,CASSLGLAGGGSYNEQFF
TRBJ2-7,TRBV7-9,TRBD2,TGTGCCAGCAGCTTAGGCGGGAGAAATCCCTCCTACGAGCAGTACTTC,CASSLGGRNPSYEQYF
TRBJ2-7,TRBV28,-,TGTGCCAGCAGTTCCCCCGGGGACACACCCTACGAGCAGTACTTC,CASSSPGDTPYEQYF
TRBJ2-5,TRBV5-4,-,TGTGCCAGCAGCTTCTCCGCGGTCCAAGAGACCCAGTACTTC,CASSFSAVQETQYF
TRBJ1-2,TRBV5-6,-,TGTGCCAGCAGCTTCTACAGGGCTGATGGCTACACCTTC,CASSFYRADGYTF
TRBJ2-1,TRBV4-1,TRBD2,TGCGCCAGCAGCTATCGGTCTACTAGCGGGGCTAATGAGCAGTTCTTC,CASSYRSTSGANEQFF
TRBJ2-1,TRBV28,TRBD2,TGTGCCAGCAGCTTTACCCGACTAGCGGGGTGGGATGAGCAGTTCTTC,CASSFTRLAGWDEQFF
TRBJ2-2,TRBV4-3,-,TGCGCCAGCAGCCACGGGACAAGCCTGAACACCGGGGAGCTGTTTTTT,CASSHGTSLNTGELFF
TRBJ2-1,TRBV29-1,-,TGCAGCGCAGAAGGTGTGGGGGAGGAGCAGTTCTTC,CSAEGVGEEQFF
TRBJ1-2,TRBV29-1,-,TGCAGCGTGCCCCATCAGGGAGCTAACTATGGCTACACCTTC,CSVPHQGANYGYTF